The clone carrying this T cell receptor (beta chain) was seen only a few times. Its antigen is still unknown. This entry is derived from a study of a mutant IDH1 vaccine in newly diagnosed glioma. Study-level information: Initiation of the vaccine course occurred 4-6 weeks after radiotherapy alone, or alongside temozolomide cycles. The study held visit V12 at week 35 and visit V13 at week 47.

Time point described: week 47, end of study. Vaccination used 300 ug of mutant IDH1 20-mer peptide per dose, with topical imiquimod. The protocol was immunoSEQ multiplex PCR, while the TCRdb copy is restricted to in-frame clones and leaves out a portion. The table has about 56,000 clones, 70% to 85% seen once. The input for sequencing was PBMCs, taken from a glioma patient whose treatment included an IDH1 peptide vaccine. The TCR was taken from a man aged 50 to 60 with glioma.

The CDR3: CASSQVGGADTQYF. The CDR3 region has the DNA TGTGCCAGCAGCCAGGTGGGGGGCGCAGATACGCAGTATTTT. This rearrangement joins TRBV14 to TRBJ2-3; D assignment may be TRBD1 or TRBD2 (6 bases each). The CDR3 loop spans 14 amino acids. Trimming cost V 3 bases and J 4 bases, with 11 bases left between them. Germline CDR1 and CDR2: SGHDN and FVKESK.